The 4 T cell receptor beta chains below were found in one sample sequenced in a study of shared T cell receptors in the human thymus. Only in-frame clones appear in the TCRdb table, and some are missing; sequencing was by immunoSEQ multiplex PCR. The data show 500,000 to 750,000 clones, with roughly 90% seen just once and 0.0095% to 0.013% held by the top ten. The same data also contributed to another study, on human thymus T cells.

The sequencing sample was made of thymocytes. These receptors came from a boy under two years old with a congenital heart defect.

This chain uses TRBV11-2 with TRBJ2-7; 10 bases align to TRBD2. The CDR3 is 15 amino acids. With V trimmed by 2 bases and J by 6 bases, 7 bases remained unmatched. The germline V gene encodes CDR1 SGHAT and CDR2 FQNNGV. This CDR3 is CASSLRSGRALEQYF. The CDR3 DNA sequence: TGTGCCAGCAGCTTAAGGAGCGGGAGGGCCCTCGAGCAGTACTTC.

The rearrangement links TRBV2 to TRBJ1-1, with TRBD1 as a possible D gene (6 bases). Per germline, CDR1 SNHLY and CDR2 FYNNEI. The V end was cut by 5 bases, the J end by 1 base, with 17 bases between. This CDR3 is 16 amino acids long. This CDR3 is CASSQQDQGTNTEAFF. CDR3 nucleotides: TGTGCCAGCAGTCAACAGGATCAGGGGACGAACACTGAAGCTTTCTTT.

The J gene is TRBJ2-1, the V gene TRBV19; 9 bases are a match to TRBD2. Germline CDR1 reads LNHDA; CDR2 reads SQIVND (reference sequence). There are 18 residues in the CDR3. V lost 3 bases, J lost 2 bases, and 11 bases stayed unmatched. The CDR3 sequence is CASSIRCRSGRTYNEQFF. The DNA of the CDR3 is TGTGCCAGTAGTATTCGGTGTAGAAGCGGGAGGACCTACAATGAGCAGTTCTTC.

The chain carries TRBV7-9 and TRBJ1-1; D remains ambiguous. Germline-derived CDR1 and CDR2 are SEHNR and FQNEAQ (reference sequence). CDR3 length: 16 residues. V was shortened by 2 bases and J by 3 bases, with 16 bases between the two germline ends. CDR3 nucleotide sequence: TGTGCCAGCAGCTTAAGGGCAGGAGGAGCCTACACTGAAGCTTTCTTT. Its protein is CASSLRAGGAYTEAFF.